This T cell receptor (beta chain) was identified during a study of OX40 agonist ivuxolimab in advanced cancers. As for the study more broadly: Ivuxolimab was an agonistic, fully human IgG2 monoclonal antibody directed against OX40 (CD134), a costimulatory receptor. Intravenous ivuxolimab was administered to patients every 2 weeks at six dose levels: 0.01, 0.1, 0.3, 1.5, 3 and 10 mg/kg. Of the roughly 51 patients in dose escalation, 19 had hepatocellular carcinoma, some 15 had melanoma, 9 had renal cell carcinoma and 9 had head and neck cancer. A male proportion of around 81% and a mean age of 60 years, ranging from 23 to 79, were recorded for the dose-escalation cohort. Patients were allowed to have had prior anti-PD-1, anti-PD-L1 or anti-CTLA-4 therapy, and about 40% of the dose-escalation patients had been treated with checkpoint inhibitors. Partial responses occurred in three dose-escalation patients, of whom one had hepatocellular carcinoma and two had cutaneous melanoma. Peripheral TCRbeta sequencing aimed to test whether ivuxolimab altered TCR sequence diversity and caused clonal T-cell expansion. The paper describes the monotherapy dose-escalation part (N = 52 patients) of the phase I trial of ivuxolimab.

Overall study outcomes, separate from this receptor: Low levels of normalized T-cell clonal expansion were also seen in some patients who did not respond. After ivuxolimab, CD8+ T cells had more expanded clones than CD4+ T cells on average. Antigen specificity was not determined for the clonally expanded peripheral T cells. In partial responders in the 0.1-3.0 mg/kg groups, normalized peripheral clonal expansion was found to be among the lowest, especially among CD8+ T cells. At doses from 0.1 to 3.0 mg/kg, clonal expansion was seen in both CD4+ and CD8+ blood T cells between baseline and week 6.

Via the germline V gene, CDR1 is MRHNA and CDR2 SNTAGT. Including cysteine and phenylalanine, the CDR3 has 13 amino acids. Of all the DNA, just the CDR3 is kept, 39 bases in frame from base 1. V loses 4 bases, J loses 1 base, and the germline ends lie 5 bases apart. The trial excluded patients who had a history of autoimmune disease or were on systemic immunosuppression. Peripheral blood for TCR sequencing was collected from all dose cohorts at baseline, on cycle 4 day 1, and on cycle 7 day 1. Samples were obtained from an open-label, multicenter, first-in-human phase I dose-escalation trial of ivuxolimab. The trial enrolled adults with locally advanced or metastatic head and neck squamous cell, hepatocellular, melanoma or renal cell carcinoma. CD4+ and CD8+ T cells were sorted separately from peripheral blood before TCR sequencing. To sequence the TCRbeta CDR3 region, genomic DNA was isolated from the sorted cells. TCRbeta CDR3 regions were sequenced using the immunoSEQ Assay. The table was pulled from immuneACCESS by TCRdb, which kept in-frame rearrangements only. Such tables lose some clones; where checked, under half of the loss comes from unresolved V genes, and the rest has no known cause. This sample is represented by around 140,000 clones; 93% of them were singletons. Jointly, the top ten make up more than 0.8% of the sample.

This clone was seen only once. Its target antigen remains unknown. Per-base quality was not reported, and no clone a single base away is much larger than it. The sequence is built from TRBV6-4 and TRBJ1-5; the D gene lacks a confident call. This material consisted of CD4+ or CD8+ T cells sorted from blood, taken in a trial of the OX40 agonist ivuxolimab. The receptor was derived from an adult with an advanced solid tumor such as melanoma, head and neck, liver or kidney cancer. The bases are TGTGCCAGCAGTGCAGGAAGCAATCAGCCCCAGCATTTT. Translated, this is CASSAGSNQPQHF.